This TCR beta chain was retrieved from a study of blood T cell repertoires in COVID-19. Sequencing was performed with immunoSEQ multiplex PCR; in TCRdb, only in-frame clones are kept and a portion is missing. The repertoire holds under 450,000 clones, with approximately 88% as singletons. Per germline, CDR1 LNHDA and CDR2 SQIVND (reference sequence). The CDR3 consists of 16 residues. Trimming at V came to 6 bases and at J to 3 bases, leaving 11 bases not matched to a gene. This clonotype originated in a woman aged 50 to 60 with COVID-19, enrolled during active disease. Sequencing was performed on peripheral blood. This chain links TRBV19 with TRBJ1-2; the match to TRBD1 covers 9 bases. The CDR3 is CASSRGGTGNYYGYTF. The DNA of the CDR3 is TGTGCCAGTAGCAGGGGGGGGACAGGGAATTACTATGGCTACACCTTC.